This T cell receptor beta chain was recorded in a study of shared clonotypes between healthy human individuals. The V and J ends lost 5 bases and 1 base respectively, with 11 bases between them. The CDR3 has 14 residues. Germline V lookup: CDR1 MNHNY, CDR2 SVGAGI (reference sequence). TCRdb's table, derived via immunoSEQ multiplex PCR, lists solely in-frame clones and lacks some. Seen here are about 1.5 million clones, 95% to 97% observed once, and the top ten hold approximately 1.2%. The chain carries TRBV6-6 and TRBJ2-5; no reliable D call. This receptor was identified in a young man in good health. Sequenced: naive CD4+ T cells sorted from blood. Subset defined: CD45RA+ positively selected. The CDR3 DNA follows: TGTGCCAGCAGTCCCCGGGCCGTCCAAGAGACCCAGTACTTC. Translating it yields CASSPRAVQETQYF.